This T cell receptor (beta chain) was documented in a study of PD-1 blockade in classical Hodgkin lymphoma. Study-level results: Complete responders' baseline diversity resembled that of newly diagnosed patients.

Germline CDR1 SEHNR, CDR2 FQNEAQ (reference sequence). Germline trimming cut 5 bases from V and 5 bases from J; bases unmatched to any gene: 7. The CDR3 totals 16 residues. Profiled with immunoSEQ multiplex PCR; TCRdb holds only in-frame clones, not every one. The sample yields around 25,000 clones, 84% seen once. Details on this clone: The antigen is not known.

Relapse after autologous stem cell transplantation occurred in every patient, and brentuximab vedotin exposure varied. Starting with thawed PBMCs, CD4+ T cells were purified by magnetic negative selection. The source is a human donor with classical Hodgkin lymphoma. Material: CD4+ T cells from blood, obtained at baseline. V is TRBV7-9 and J is TRBJ2-5, with 14 nucleotides matching TRBD2. The CDR3 loop is CASSTTSGGAGETQYF. The CDR3 bases are TGTGCCAGCAGCACGACTAGCGGGGGGGCAGGTGAGACCCAGTACTTC.